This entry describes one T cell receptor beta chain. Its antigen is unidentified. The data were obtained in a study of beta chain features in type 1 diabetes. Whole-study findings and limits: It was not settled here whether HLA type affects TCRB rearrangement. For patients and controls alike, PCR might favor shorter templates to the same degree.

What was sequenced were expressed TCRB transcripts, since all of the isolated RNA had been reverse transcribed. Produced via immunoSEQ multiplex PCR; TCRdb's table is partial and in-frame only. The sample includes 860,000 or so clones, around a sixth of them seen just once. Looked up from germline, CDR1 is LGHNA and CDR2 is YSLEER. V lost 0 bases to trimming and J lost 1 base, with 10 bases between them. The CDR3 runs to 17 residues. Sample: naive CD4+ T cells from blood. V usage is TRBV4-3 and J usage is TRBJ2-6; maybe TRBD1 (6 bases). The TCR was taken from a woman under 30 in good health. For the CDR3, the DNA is TGCGCCAGCAGCCAAGAGATACAGGGATCTGGGGCCAACGTCCTGACTTTC. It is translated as CASSQEIQGSGANVLTF.